The 15 T cell receptor beta chains in this list originate from one sample, sequenced in a study of CD8 T cells in Susac syndrome. RNA amounts of roughly 0.45 to 1 ug underwent reverse transcription with random hexamers. TCRdb called the immunoSEQ multiplex PCR reads again in MiXCR, with one record for every CDR3 protein. The sample lists about 80,000 distinct CDR3 sequences, approximately 94% occurring once. The specimen was CD8+ T cells from PBMCs. These receptors were collected from a human donor in good health.

The rearrangement uses TRBV5-6 and TRBJ2-4, with D maybe TRBD2 (5 bases). CDR3 size: 11 residues. The germline CDR1 and CDR2 sequences are SGHDT and YYEEEE. V lost 3 bases to trimming and J lost 7 bases, with 5 bases between them. CDR3 bases: TGTGCCAGCAGCTCGGGGAACATTCAGTACTTC. It is translated as CASSSGNIQYF.

This chain joins TRBV9 and TRBJ1-2; D is ambiguous. The CDR3 totals 14 residues. Trimming stripped 0 bases from V and 8 bases from J, with 14 bases between. Germline CDR1 is SGDLS and CDR2 is YYNGEE. CDR3 residues: CASSVVSGGRGYTF. The CDR3 DNA reads TGTGCCAGCAGCGTAGTAAGTGGCGGGAGAGGCTACACCTTC.

V and J are TRBV27 and TRBJ2-2; D unclear. V gave up 8 bases and J gave up 6 bases, with 4 bases separating them. This CDR3 has 10 residues. Germline CDR1 and CDR2: MNHEY and SMNVEV (reference sequence). This chain's CDR3 is CASGSGELFF. Written as DNA, the CDR3 is TGTGCCAGCGGGTCCGGGGAGCTGTTTTTT.

V gene TRBV7-6 combines with J gene TRBJ2-5; no definite D call. Between the trimmed V and J ends, which lost 4 bases and 4 bases, there was a span of 10 bases. The CDR3 runs to 13 residues. Germline-derived CDR1 and CDR2 are SGHVS and FNYEAQ. CDR3 nucleotide sequence: TGTGCCAGCAGCTCAGAGCGACGAGAGACCCAGTACTTC. Translating it yields CASSSERRETQYF.

The chain is built from TRBV21-1 and TRBJ2-7. TRBV21-1 is a known pseudogene. The CDR3 spans 12 residues. CDR3 nucleotides: TGTGCCAGCAGCGACCCGTCCTACGAGCAGTACGTC. Encoded protein: CASSDPSYEQYV.

This clonotype was detected once. This chain connects TRBV29-1 to TRBJ2-1, with 11 bases identical to TRBD1. Germline CDR1 and CDR2: SQVTM and ANQGSEA. V shed 5 bases and J 7 bases; nucleotides not matched to a gene: 7. CDR3 length: 14 residues. The CDR3: CSVTGQGAGNEQFF. CDR3 DNA sequence: TGCAGCGTTACTGGACAGGGGGCGGGTAATGAGCAGTTCTTC.

The chain links TRBV9 to TRBJ2-1, with 7 bases that match TRBD1. Germline assignment: CDR1 SGDLS and CDR2 YYNGEE. This CDR3 is 15 amino acids long. V lost 0 bases, J lost 5 bases, and 5 bases stayed unmatched. The CDR3 DNA follows: TGTGCCAGCAGCGTAGGACAGGGACAAAACAATGAGCAGTTCTTC. Encoded protein: CASSVGQGQNNEQFF.

The rearrangement joins TRBV21-1 to TRBJ1-5. TRBV21-1 is listed as a pseudogene. There are 12 residues in the CDR3. The chain's CDR3 is CASIPTLSVSHF. The CDR3 coding sequence is TGTGCCAGCATACCCACCCTCAGTGTATCGCATTTT.

The CDR3 sequence: CASGGLLESYEQYV. Here the CDR3 DNA reads TGTGCCAGCGGCGGGCTCCTAGAATCCTACGAGCAGTACGTC. V gene TRBV28 combines with J gene TRBJ2-7, with a weak D call TRBD2 (5 bases). Germline loops: CDR1 MDHEN, CDR2 SYDVKM. This CDR3 contains 14 residues. Deletions cut 8 bases from V and 1 base from J, with 15 bases between.

The V and J genes are TRBV7-9 and TRBJ2-3, with D tentatively TRBD1 (5 bases). CDR3 length equals 14 residues. Germline CDR1 is SEHNR and CDR2 is FQNEAQ (reference sequence). Trimming shortened V by 4 bases and J by 4 bases, and 12 bases separated the two germline ends. CDR3 sequence: CASSSRDFPDTQYF. The CDR3 DNA follows: TGTGCCAGCAGCTCCAGGGATTTTCCAGATACGCAGTATTTT.

The J gene is TRBJ1-5, the V gene TRBV4-2; 8 bases map to TRBD1. Germline loops: CDR1 LGHNA, CDR2 YNFKEQ. The V segment lost 0 bases and the J segment 7 bases; nucleotides outside the gene matches: 5. CDR3 length: 15 amino acids. CDR3 amino acids: CASSQEGTGQQPQHF. The CDR3 nucleotides are TGTGCCAGCAGCCAAGAAGGGACAGGCCAACAGCCCCAGCATTTT.

This clonotype was found once. The chain uses TRBV9 and TRBJ2-7; no clear D gene. Trimming took off 5 bases at V and 9 bases at J, with 6 bases between the two ends. CDR1 and CDR2 from the germline V gene are SGDLS and YYNGEE. The CDR3 runs 9 residues. CDR3 DNA: TGTGCCAGCAGTGAAGGGCAGTACGTC. This sequence encodes CASSEGQYV.

The CDR3 protein is CASSPTKANEQFF. The CDR3 nucleotides read TGTGCCAGCAGCCCCACCAAGGCAAATGAGCAGTTCTTC. The chain combines TRBV11-2 with TRBJ2-1, with D unclear. The CDR3 spans 13 residues. The germline V gene encodes CDR1 SGHAT and CDR2 FQNNGV. V was shortened by 5 bases and J by 7 bases, with 12 bases between the two germline ends.

J is TRBJ2-7 and V is TRBV28; no reliable D call. The germline V gene encodes CDR1 MDHEN and CDR2 SYDVKM. This CDR3 comprises 13 residues. V was shortened by 7 bases and J by 1 base, with 11 bases between the two germline ends. In DNA, the CDR3 is TGTGCCAGCACCACACAGAATTCCTACGAGCAGTACGTC. Protein product: CASTTQNSYEQYV.

The chain recombines TRBV2 with TRBJ1-6, with D hard to call. The CDR3 is 15 residues long. Trimming cost V 2 bases and J 7 bases, with 12 bases left between them. From germline, CDR1 is SNHLY and CDR2 FYNNEI. In DNA form, the CDR3 reads TGTGCCAGCAGTGAAATGGGCCTACTGAATTCACCCCTCCACTTT. It specifies CASSEMGLLNSPLHF.